This T cell receptor (beta chain) was sequenced for a study of T cell repertoires in cytomegalovirus infection. As for the study in general: Indicated by public TCR beta signatures were CMV infection and matching HLA type.

TCRdb ran MiXCR on the reads and lists one entry per CDR3 protein. The repertoire holds about 680,000 distinct CDR3 sequences, with approximately 25% as singletons. The origin of this receptor is a human donor in good health (CMV status not recorded). Some clones in this sample may be carry-over from other donors' samples. The sequencing sample was made of CD8+ T cells from PBMCs.

The CDR3 loop is CATSVGNTIYF. The CDR3 bases are TGTGCCACCTCTGTGGGAAACACCATATATTTT. The gene calls are TRBV6-5 and TRBJ1-3; no firm D call. Trimming pared 10 bases from V and 4 bases from J, leaving 8 bases between. CDR3 length equals 11 residues. CDR1 is MNHEY and CDR2 is SVGAGI in the germline V gene.